This T cell receptor beta chain was obtained from a study of blood T cells in healthy people across ages. Study observations and caveats: From one million sequenced T cells, diversity estimates were lower bounds.

The second PCR ran about 6 to 12 cycles with a sample-barcoded 5' primer and J-beta primers. Every cDNA was tagged by a template-switch adaptor with 12 random nucleotides. TCRdb re-analysed the 5' RACE reads in MiXCR, keeping a single row per CDR3 protein. The sample consists of approximately 1.5 million distinct CDR3 sequences, under 55% of them appearing once. Trimming stripped 6 bases from V and 0 bases from J, with 16 bases between. Germline CDR1 and CDR2: SQVTM and ANQGSEA. CDR3 size: 15 residues. As to this clonotype: The target antigen is unknown.

Each individual donor underwent a draw of ten milliliters of peripheral blood. The sequenced sample consisted of blood. This clonotype was obtained from a woman between 18 and 30 years old in good health. The chain recombines TRBV29-1 with TRBJ2-3; D unresolved. CDR3 nucleotide sequence: TGCAGCGTGCCTCGAGTCCAGGAGAGCACAGATACGCAGTATTTT. Protein: CSVPRVQESTDTQYF.